A selection of T cell receptor beta chains follows, all from one sample in a study of blood T cells in healthy people across ages. TCRdb recomputed calls from the 5' RACE reads with MiXCR, one row per CDR3 protein. Of hundreds of thousands of distinct CDR3 sequences detected, about 36% appear once; the ten largest clones hold over 10%. Sequencing was carried out using blood. Receptors were obtained from a man aged 18 to 30 in good health. CDR3s include the opening cysteine and the closing phenylalanine or tryptophan. D genes are given only for firm matches. Clone size is stated in some rows and not others, as once, few, many or a class when expanded.

clone size: .
J gene: TRBJ2-4
D gene: .
V gene: TRBV14
CDR3 protein: CASSRSTVYNEQYF
CDR3 DNA: TGTGCCAGCAGCCGCTCGACAGTCTACAATGAGCAGTACTTC

clone size: few
J gene: TRBJ1-1
D gene: .
V gene: TRBV5-1
CDR3 protein: CASSLVGNTEVFF
CDR3 DNA: TGCGCCAGCAGCTTGGTAGGAAACACTGAAGTTTTCTTT

clone size: .
J gene: TRBJ2-3
D gene: .
V gene: TRBV11-3
CDR3 protein: CVSSPGGQNTDTQYF
CDR3 DNA: TGTGTCAGCAGCCCTGGTGGACAAAACACAGATACGCAGTATTTT

clone size: .
J gene: TRBJ2-5
D gene: TRBD2
V gene: TRBV29-1
CDR3 protein: CSVLRLAGDPNEQYF
CDR3 DNA: TGCAGCGTGCTGCGACTAGCGGGGGATCCCAATGAGCAGTACTTC

clone size: .
J gene: TRBJ2-1
D gene: .
V gene: TRBV12-3/TRBV12-4
CDR3 protein: CASSFRRDTYNEQFF
CDR3 DNA: TGTGCCAGCAGTTTTCGTCGGGACACTTACAATGAGCAGTTCTTC

clone size: .
J gene: TRBJ2-5
D gene: .
V gene: TRBV7-6
CDR3 protein: CASSLAVQETRYF
CDR3 DNA: TGTGCCAGCAGCTTAGCAGTTCAAGAGACCCGGTACTTC

clone size: .
J gene: TRBJ2-3
D gene: .
V gene: TRBV2
CDR3 protein: CASSVQGLSTQYF
CDR3 DNA: TGTGCCAGCAGTGTTCAGGGCCTGAGTACGCAGTATTTT

clone size: few
J gene: TRBJ2-3
D gene: .
V gene: TRBV7-2
CDR3 protein: CASSSGWGERSSTDTQYF
CDR3 DNA: TGTGCCAGCAGCTCAGGGTGGGGTGAGCGCTCTAGCACAGATACGCAGTATTTT

clone size: many
J gene: TRBJ2-4
D gene: .
V gene: TRBV7-2
CDR3 protein: CASSAQTGLAKNIQYF
CDR3 DNA: TGTGCCAGCAGCGCCCAGACAGGTCTAGCCAAAAACATTCAGTACTTC

clone size: few
J gene: TRBJ2-1
D gene: .
V gene: TRBV28
CDR3 protein: CASSLGTVSSYNEQFF
CDR3 DNA: TGTGCCAGCAGTCTGGGGACTGTAAGCTCCTACAATGAGCAGTTCTTC

clone size: few
J gene: TRBJ1-6
D gene: TRBD1
V gene: TRBV20-1
CDR3 protein: CSARALFGTGGPSSYNSPLHF
CDR3 DNA: TGCAGTGCTAGAGCTTTATTCGGGACAGGGGGCCCTAGCTCCTATAATTCACCCCTCCACTTT

clone size: few
J gene: TRBJ2-3
D gene: .
V gene: TRBV9
CDR3 protein: CASSDVGGTDTQYF
CDR3 DNA: TGTGCCAGCAGCGACGTGGGGGGCACAGATACGCAGTATTTT

clone size: .
J gene: TRBJ1-1
D gene: .
V gene: TRBV12-3/TRBV12-4
CDR3 protein: CASSFSTPGTEAFF
CDR3 DNA: TGTGCCAGCAGTTTTTCGACACCAGGGACTGAAGCTTTCTTT

clone size: few
J gene: TRBJ2-7
D gene: .
V gene: TRBV30
CDR3 protein: CAWSRGAGVNEQYF
CDR3 DNA: TGTGCCTGGAGTCGGGGGGCAGGGGTTAACGAGCAGTACTTC

clone size: .
J gene: TRBJ1-2
D gene: .
V gene: TRBV7-2
CDR3 protein: CASSLEGSNYGYTF
CDR3 DNA: TGTGCCAGCAGCTTAGAAGGATCTAACTATGGCTACACCTTC

clone size: .
J gene: TRBJ2-3
D gene: .
V gene: TRBV2
CDR3 protein: CASSEAASGTDTQYF
CDR3 DNA: TGTGCCAGCAGTGAAGCGGCTTCGGGGACAGATACGCAGTATTTT

clone size: .
J gene: TRBJ2-5
D gene: .
V gene: TRBV18
CDR3 protein: CASSPVQDFQETQYF
CDR3 DNA: TGTGCCAGCTCACCAGTACAGGACTTCCAAGAGACCCAGTACTTC

clone size: few
J gene: TRBJ2-4
D gene: TRBD1
V gene: TRBV20-1
CDR3 protein: CSAGTGYGNIQYF
CDR3 DNA: TGCAGTGCTGGGACAGGGTACGGAAACATTCAGTACTTC

clone size: .
J gene: TRBJ1-2
D gene: .
V gene: TRBV7-2
CDR3 protein: CASSLVDRDGYTF
CDR3 DNA: TGTGCCAGCAGCTTAGTCGACCGAGATGGCTACACCTTC

clone size: .
J gene: TRBJ1-4
D gene: .
V gene: TRBV9
CDR3 protein: CASSVQTGTANEKLFF
CDR3 DNA: TGTGCCAGCAGCGTCCAGACCGGGACTGCGAATGAAAAACTGTTTTTT

clone size: .
J gene: TRBJ1-6
D gene: .
V gene: TRBV12-3/TRBV12-4
CDR3 protein: CASSFGQQGSPLHF
CDR3 DNA: TGTGCCAGCAGTTTTGGCCAGCAAGGTTCACCCCTCCACTTT

clone size: few
J gene: TRBJ2-7
D gene: .
V gene: TRBV20-1
CDR3 protein: CSARDSPRYEQYF
CDR3 DNA: TGCAGTGCTAGAGACAGCCCTCGGTACGAGCAGTACTTC

clone size: few
J gene: TRBJ2-3
D gene: TRBD2
V gene: TRBV12-3/TRBV12-4
CDR3 protein: CASSLYRAGETDTQYF
CDR3 DNA: TGTGCCAGCAGTTTATACCGGGCGGGGGAAACAGATACGCAGTATTTT

clone size: many
J gene: TRBJ2-7
D gene: .
V gene: TRBV29-1
CDR3 protein: CSGVLSSTYEQYF
CDR3 DNA: TGCAGCGGGGTGCTATCCAGTACCTACGAGCAGTACTTC

clone size: .
J gene: TRBJ2-1
D gene: .
V gene: TRBV28
CDR3 protein: CASSSQGSSNYEQFF
CDR3 DNA: TGTGCCAGCAGTTCCCAGGGGTCCTCAAACTACGAGCAGTTCTTC

clone size: .
J gene: TRBJ2-6
D gene: .
V gene: TRBV5-1
CDR3 protein: CASKQGPNSGANVLTF
CDR3 DNA: TGCGCCAGCAAGCAGGGCCCCAACTCTGGGGCCAACGTCCTGACTTTC

clone size: .
J gene: TRBJ1-4
D gene: .
V gene: TRBV7-9
CDR3 protein: CASSLGRGAEKLFF
CDR3 DNA: TGTGCCAGCAGCTTGGGGAGGGGAGCTGAAAAACTGTTTTTT

clone size: .
J gene: TRBJ1-1
D gene: .
V gene: TRBV7-8
CDR3 protein: CASSLVINTEAFF
CDR3 DNA: TGTGCCAGCAGCTTAGTAATAAACACTGAAGCTTTCTTT

clone size: few
J gene: TRBJ1-6
D gene: .
V gene: TRBV5-1
CDR3 protein: CASSPGDTAGNSPLHF
CDR3 DNA: TGCGCCAGCAGCCCGGGGGACACCGCTGGGAATTCACCCCTCCACTTT

clone size: .
J gene: TRBJ2-7
D gene: TRBD1
V gene: TRBV4-2
CDR3 protein: CASSQVRTGPYEQYF
CDR3 DNA: TGTGCCAGCAGCCAAGTCCGGACAGGGCCCTACGAGCAGTACTTC

clone size: .
J gene: TRBJ1-2
D gene: .
V gene: TRBV12-3/TRBV12-4
CDR3 protein: CASRVATRAPGHTF
CDR3 DNA: TGTGCCAGCAGGGTAGCTACTAGAGCACCCGGCCACACCTTC

clone size: few
J gene: TRBJ2-7
D gene: .
V gene: TRBV25-1
CDR3 protein: CASSPQGNALGEQYF
CDR3 DNA: TGTGCCAGCAGTCCCCAGGGCAACGCGTTAGGCGAGCAGTACTTC

clone size: many
J gene: TRBJ2-4
D gene: .
V gene: TRBV5-1
CDR3 protein: CASSLYRPGPQDIQYF
CDR3 DNA: TGCGCCAGCAGCTTGTACAGGCCCGGGCCCCAGGACATTCAGTACTTC

clone size: .
J gene: TRBJ2-7
D gene: TRBD2
V gene: TRBV7-8
CDR3 protein: CASSSIAGISYEQYF
CDR3 DNA: TGTGCCAGCAGCTCGATAGCGGGGATATCCTACGAGCAGTACTTC

clone size: few
J gene: TRBJ2-1
D gene: .
V gene: TRBV5-1
CDR3 protein: CASSLPRSPINEQFF
CDR3 DNA: TGCGCCAGCAGCTTGCCCAGAAGCCCAATCAATGAGCAGTTCTTC

clone size: few
J gene: TRBJ1-5
D gene: .
V gene: TRBV20-1
CDR3 protein: CSAPGTPGNQPQHF
CDR3 DNA: TGCAGTGCCCCCGGAACCCCGGGTAATCAGCCCCAGCATTTT

clone size: once
J gene: TRBJ2-5
D gene: TRBD1
V gene: TRBV20-1
CDR3 protein: CSARDTAGGDEQYF
CDR3 DNA: TGCAGTGCTAGAGATACGGCAGGGGGCGATGAGCAGTACTTC

clone size: .
J gene: TRBJ1-1
D gene: .
V gene: TRBV3-1
CDR3 protein: CASSLSPASTGSVPEAFF
CDR3 DNA: TGTGCCAGCAGCCTGTCACCCGCCTCGACAGGTAGCGTCCCTGAAGCTTTCTTT